These T cell receptor beta chains were read from a single sample in a study of CD8+ T cells in alopecia areata. TCRdb's table, derived via immunoSEQ multiplex PCR, lists solely in-frame clones and lacks some. The data contain approximately 180,000 clones, 53% of them singletons. The sequencing here drew on CD8+ T cells sorted from blood, taken at week 24, from a patient treated with tofacitinib. Receptors were obtained from a human donor with alopecia areata. CDR3s include the opening cysteine and the closing phenylalanine or tryptophan. Each record gives: clone size, D gene, J gene, V gene, CDR3 protein, CDR3 DNA. A D gene is named only where the DNA matches it firmly. For some rows the clone size is stated as once, few or many, or as a class when expanded; others skip it.

clone size: -
D gene: TRBD2
J gene: TRBJ2-1
V gene: TRBV7-2
CDR3 protein: CASSAGTRGFF
CDR3 DNA: TGTGCCAGCAGCGCGGGGACTAGAGGTTTCTTC

clone size: few
D gene: -
J gene: TRBJ1-5
V gene: TRBV15
CDR3 protein: CATSKARVSNQPQHF
CDR3 DNA: TGTGCCACCAGCAAAGCACGGGTTAGCAATCAGCCCCAGCATTTT

clone size: -
D gene: -
J gene: TRBJ2-7
V gene: TRBV4-3
CDR3 protein: CASSQDPGGIGYEQYF
CDR3 DNA: TGCGCCAGCAGCCAAGACCCAGGGGGGATCGGCTACGAGCAGTACTTC

clone size: -
D gene: -
J gene: TRBJ2-1
V gene: TRBV7-8
CDR3 protein: CASSPRNEQFF
CDR3 DNA: TGTGCCAGCAGCCCGAGGAATGAGCAGTTCTTC

clone size: few
D gene: -
J gene: TRBJ2-3
V gene: TRBV5-8
CDR3 protein: CALLVSPDTQYF
CDR3 DNA: TGTGCCCTCCTGGTCTCCCCAGATACGCAGTATTTT

clone size: -
D gene: TRBD2
J gene: TRBJ2-7
V gene: TRBV19
CDR3 protein: CASSMFISGGFYEQYF
CDR3 DNA: TGTGCCAGTAGTATGTTTATTAGCGGGGGATTCTACGAGCAGTACTTC

clone size: -
D gene: -
J gene: TRBJ1-6
V gene: TRBV7-2
CDR3 protein: CALGGGNSPLHF
CDR3 DNA: TGTGCCCTCGGGGGGGGGAATTCACCCCTCCACTTT

clone size: once
D gene: -
J gene: TRBJ2-3
V gene: TRBV4-2
CDR3 protein: CASSQDEAGQVTDTQYF
CDR3 DNA: TGTGCCAGCAGCCAAGATGAAGCGGGCCAGGTCACAGATACGCAGTATTTT

clone size: -
D gene: -
J gene: TRBJ2-3
V gene: TRBV27
CDR3 protein: CASTPPGGDTQYF
CDR3 DNA: TGTGCCAGCACCCCACCAGGGGGGGATACGCAGTATTTT

clone size: once
D gene: TRBD2
J gene: TRBJ2-5
V gene: TRBV5-8
CDR3 protein: CASSLRGEETQYF
CDR3 DNA: TGTGCCAGCAGCTTGCGGGGGGAAGAGACCCAGTACTTC

clone size: once
D gene: TRBD2
J gene: TRBJ2-7
V gene: TRBV4-3
CDR3 protein: CASSQTGTSGSYEQYF
CDR3 DNA: TGCGCCAGCAGCCAAACCGGGACTAGCGGTTCCTACGAGCAGTACTTC

clone size: -
D gene: -
J gene: TRBJ2-7
V gene: TRBV19
CDR3 protein: CASSKDGYEQYF
CDR3 DNA: TGTGCCAGTAGTAAGGACGGCTACGAGCAGTACTTC

clone size: -
D gene: TRBD2
J gene: TRBJ2-7
V gene: TRBV27
CDR3 protein: CASSLSLAATYEQYF
CDR3 DNA: TGTGCCAGCAGTTTATCGCTAGCGGCAACCTACGAGCAGTACTTC

clone size: -
D gene: -
J gene: TRBJ2-1
V gene: TRBV4-3
CDR3 protein: CASSQDSDSDNEQFF
CDR3 DNA: TGCGCCAGCAGCCAAGACTCCGACAGCGACAATGAGCAGTTCTTC

clone size: -
D gene: -
J gene: TRBJ2-5
V gene: TRBV30
CDR3 protein: CAWRKMGVEGQETQYF
CDR3 DNA: TGTGCCTGGAGAAAGATGGGGGTCGAAGGCCAAGAGACCCAGTACTTC

clone size: -
D gene: -
J gene: TRBJ2-4
V gene: TRBV27
CDR3 protein: CASSLSGGSEGVQYF
CDR3 DNA: TGTGCCAGCAGTTTATCGGGAGGCAGCGAAGGTGTTCAGTACTTC

clone size: -
D gene: -
J gene: TRBJ1-1
V gene: TRBV6-5
CDR3 protein: CASSPGTPENTEAFF
CDR3 DNA: TGTGCCAGCAGCCCCGGGACGCCTGAGAACACTGAAGCTTTCTTT

clone size: -
D gene: -
J gene: TRBJ2-7
V gene: TRBV6-1
CDR3 protein: CASSEWEGEGSYEQYF
CDR3 DNA: TGTGCCAGCAGTGAATGGGAGGGGGAGGGGTCCTACGAGCAGTACTTC

clone size: -
D gene: -
J gene: TRBJ1-1
V gene: TRBV15
CDR3 protein: CATSSNMNTEAFF
CDR3 DNA: TGTGCCACCAGCAGCAACATGAACACTGAAGCTTTCTTT

clone size: few
D gene: -
J gene: TRBJ2-2
V gene: TRBV7-8
CDR3 protein: CASSGTLTENTGELFF
CDR3 DNA: TGTGCCAGCAGCGGGACCTTAACCGAGAACACCGGGGAGCTGTTTTTT

clone size: -
D gene: -
J gene: TRBJ1-1
V gene: TRBV30
CDR3 protein: CAWSKGFSTEAFF
CDR3 DNA: TGTGCCTGGAGTAAGGGATTTTCCACTGAAGCTTTCTTT

clone size: -
D gene: -
J gene: TRBJ1-2
V gene: TRBV20-1
CDR3 protein: CSPGEQYGYTF
CDR3 DNA: TGCAGTCCGGGAGAACAATATGGCTACACCTTC

clone size: -
D gene: -
J gene: TRBJ2-7
V gene: TRBV29-1
CDR3 protein: CSGGEYGYEQYF
CDR3 DNA: TGCAGCGGGGGAGAATACGGGTACGAGCAGTACTTC

clone size: -
D gene: -
J gene: TRBJ2-7
V gene: TRBV7-2
CDR3 protein: CASSLRPPRRGGNSYEQYF
CDR3 DNA: TGTGCCAGCAGCTTACGCCCGCCACGTCGAGGGGGGAACTCCTACGAGCAGTACTTC

clone size: -
D gene: TRBD1
J gene: TRBJ2-1
V gene: TRBV15
CDR3 protein: CATSQDRGYNEQFF
CDR3 DNA: TGTGCCACCAGCCAGGACAGGGGGTACAATGAGCAGTTCTTC

clone size: few
D gene: -
J gene: TRBJ2-1
V gene: TRBV29-1
CDR3 protein: CSVEDSRKQFF
CDR3 DNA: TGCAGCGTTGAAGATTCGAGAAAGCAGTTCTTC

clone size: -
D gene: -
J gene: TRBJ2-1
V gene: TRBV11-1
CDR3 protein: CASSPSSYNEQFF
CDR3 DNA: TGTGCCAGCAGCCCGAGCTCCTACAATGAGCAGTTCTTC

clone size: -
D gene: TRBD2
J gene: TRBJ2-1
V gene: TRBV15
CDR3 protein: CATSRETSSYYNEQFF
CDR3 DNA: TGTGCCACCAGCAGAGAGACTAGCTCTTACTACAATGAGCAGTTCTTC

clone size: -
D gene: -
J gene: TRBJ2-7
V gene: TRBV30
CDR3 protein: CACQQENYEQYF
CDR3 DNA: TGTGCCTGCCAACAGGAGAACTACGAGCAGTACTTC

clone size: -
D gene: TRBD2
J gene: TRBJ2-5
V gene: TRBV6-5
CDR3 protein: CAIQPLAGYETQYF
CDR3 DNA: TGTGCCATCCAACCGCTAGCGGGGTATGAGACCCAGTACTTC

clone size: -
D gene: TRBD1
J gene: TRBJ1-1
V gene: TRBV30
CDR3 protein: CAWRDLGQGQAEAFF
CDR3 DNA: TGTGCCTGGAGGGACCTCGGACAGGGGCAGGCTGAAGCTTTCTTT